This T cell receptor beta chain was identified in a study of radiotherapy plus CTLA-4 blockade in lung cancer. In regard to this clone: Its specificity is unknown.

Broader study findings: Expansion of tumor-derived TCR clones was observed in blood after radiotherapy plus ipilimumab. Dynamics of early blood T cell clones, together with interferon-beta, were reportedly the best predictors of response.

CDR1 and CDR2 (germline): PRHDT, FYEKMQ (reference sequence). This CDR3 is built from 13 residues. The V end was cut by 0 bases, the J end by 3 bases, with 5 bases between. Data came from immunoSEQ multiplex PCR; TCRdb stores just in-frame clones and leaves some out. The sample has 45,000 to 55,000 clones, approximately 86% seen once; the top ten hold around 17%. The sample here was peripheral blood, taken from a patient treated with radiotherapy plus ipilimumab. This clonotype was sampled from a human donor with non-small cell lung cancer that progressed on radiotherapy plus ipilimumab. Some clones in this sample may be carry-over from other donors' samples. The chain combines TRBV13 with TRBJ1-1; D remains ambiguous. Here the CDR3 DNA reads TGTGCCAGCAGCTTAGGTTCGGACACTGAAGCTTTCTTT. As protein: CASSLGSDTEAFF.